This TCR beta chain appears in the sequencing data of a study of OX40 agonist ivuxolimab in advanced cancers. Study summary: At doses from 0.01 to 10 mg/kg, patients were given intravenous ivuxolimab every 2 weeks. The dose-escalation cohort had hepatocellular carcinoma, melanoma, renal cell or head and neck cancer. The eligibility criteria allowed prior anti-PD-1, anti-PD-L1 or anti-CTLA-4 therapy, and 30% to 45% had some.

Within the sample, this clone is medium-sized (0.01 to 0.1%). Some clones are missing from TCRdb's copy, which holds only in-frame ones; the method was immunoSEQ multiplex PCR. The sample records thousands of clones, around 75% being singletons. Sample: CD4+ or CD8+ T cells sorted from blood, taken in a trial of the OX40 agonist ivuxolimab. The sequence was collected from an adult with an advanced solid tumor such as melanoma, head and neck, liver or kidney cancer.

The CDR3 reads CASSDFRGNTEAFF. The CDR3 DNA is TGTGCCAGCAGCGACTTCAGGGGAAACACTGAAGCTTTCTTT. This sequence joins TRBV11-1 and TRBJ1-1; possible D gene TRBD1, 6 bases. Germline loops: CDR1 SGHAT, CDR2 FQDESV (reference sequence). The germline V and J ends were trimmed by 5 bases and 2 bases, with 12 bases remaining between them. The length of the CDR3 is 14 residues.